The 32 T cell receptor beta chains presented below share a single source sample, sequenced in a study of liver allograft versus peripheral blood T cells. Study background: Intrahepatic T cell receptor repertoires from transplanted livers were compared against repertoires in recipients' peripheral blood.

TCRdb fed the reads into MiXCR, producing one record per CDR3 protein. The data show about 11,000 distinct CDR3 sequences, approximately 22% seen once. These receptors all stem from a human patient who had a liver transplant. Some T cells may be provided by the graft donor.

A few counts support this clonotype. The V and J genes are TRBV19 and TRBJ1-1; a possible D gene is TRBD1 (6 bases). From germline, CDR1 is LNHDA and CDR2 SQIVND (reference sequence). The CDR3 has 13 residues. Trimming took off 7 bases at V and 6 bases at J, with 15 bases between the two ends. The DNA of the CDR3 is TGTGCCAGTATTGGGGGGGGCAACGCTGAAGCTTTCTTT. Protein product: CASIGGGNAEAFF.

This clonotype rates as medium-sized. This chain uses TRBV30 with TRBJ1-1; 7 bases align to TRBD1. The CDR3 runs 15 residues. V was clipped by 0 bases and J by 4 bases; unmatched bases: 8. The germline gives CDR1 GTSNPN, CDR2 SVGIG (reference sequence). The CDR3 region is CAWSVAGTVFTEAFF. In DNA, the CDR3 is TGTGCCTGGAGTGTAGCTGGGACAGTCTTCACTGAAGCTTTCTTT. Filled out from reference TRBV30 and TRBJ1-1, the complete variable domain reads SQTIHQWPATLVQPVGSPLSLECTVEGTSNPNLYWYRQAAGRGLQLLFYSVGIGQISSEVPQNLSASRPQDRQFILSSKKLLLSDSGFYLCAWSVAGTVFTEAFFGQGTRLTVV.

A word on this clonotype: One end of the junction does not line up with germline, which may come from a read error. The V and J genes are TRBV15 and TRBJ1-3; 7 bases align to TRBD1. The CDR3 consists of 17 residues. CDR1 is LNHNV and CDR2 is YYDKDF in the germline V gene (reference sequence). CDR3 DNA: TGTGTCACCAGCAGAGGAGGAGGGGGCGCTTCTGGAAACACCATATATTTT. It translates to CVTSRGGGGASGNTIYF. The whole variable domain, filled in from reference TRBV15 and TRBJ1-3, reads DAMVIQNPRYQVTQFGKPVTLSCSQTLNHNVMYWYQQKSSQAPKLLFHYYDKDFNNEADTPDNFQSRRPNTSFCFLDIRSPGLGDTAMYLCVTSRGGGGASGNTIYFGEGSWLTVV.

In this sample, this clonotype is medium-sized. The CDR3 reads CASSLFPLALEAFF. For the CDR3, the DNA is TGTGCCAGCAGCTTATTTCCCCTTGCACTTGAAGCTTTCTTT. V is TRBV7-2 and J is TRBJ1-1; D gene unclear. CDR3 length: 14 residues. The germline gives CDR1 SGHTA, CDR2 FQGNSA. V lost 2 bases and J 7 bases, leaving 14 bases between the germline ends.

A few counts support this clonotype. The chain carries TRBV5-5 and TRBJ1-2; 9 bases are a match to TRBD1. Germline CDR1 is SGHKS and CDR2 is YYEKEE (reference sequence). The length of the CDR3 is 16 residues. J was trimmed by 0 bases and V by 4 bases; bases with no gene match: 7. The CDR3 DNA reads as TGTGCCAGCAGCCATGGACAGGGGACAACTAACTATGGCTACACCTTC. This codes for CASSHGQGTTNYGYTF. Full variable domain (remainder filled in from reference TRBV5-5 and TRBJ1-2): DAGVTQSPTHLIKTRGQQVTLRCSPISGHKSVSWYQQVLGQGPQFIFQYYEKEERGRGNFPDRFSARQFPNYSSELNVNALLLGDSALYLCASSHGQGTTNYGYTFGSGTRLTVV.

The chain uses TRBV7-2 and TRBJ2-7; weak D call: TRBD2 (5 bases). Trimming took 2 bases from V and 6 from J, leaving 14 bases between them. The CDR3 has 14 amino acids. CDR1 and CDR2 from the germline V gene are SGHTA and FQGNSA. CDR3 nucleotide sequence: TGTGCCAGCAGCTTAACTAGACAATGGGGCGAGCAGTACTTC. Amino acids: CASSLTRQWGEQYF.

The chain links TRBV12-3 or TRBV12-4 to TRBJ1-6; 10 bases agree with TRBD1. The CDR3 has 14 amino acids. Losses at the gene ends were 2 bases for V and 9 bases for J; bases not matched to a gene: 1. The DNA for the CDR3 is TGTGCCAGCAGTTTAAGGGACAGGGGTTCACCCCTCCACTTT. Its translation: CASSLRDRGSPLHF.

This clonotype was detected a few times. The chain is built from TRBV20-1 and TRBJ1-2; D might be TRBD1 (6 bases). The CDR3 extends over 15 amino acids. Germline lookup yields CDR1 DFQATT and CDR2 SNEGSKA (reference sequence). The germline V and J ends were trimmed by 7 bases and 0 bases, with 18 bases remaining between them. CDR3 nucleotide sequence: TGCAGTGGGGGAGGGGGGGGCGGCGCTAACTATGGCTACACCTTC. Amino acids: CSGGGGGGANYGYTF.

As concerns this clonotype: A read error is possible here, since a much larger clone lies one base away. This chain uses TRBV15 with TRBJ1-3, with D unresolved. The CDR3 has 14 residues. The V and J ends lost 0 bases and 8 bases respectively, with 11 bases between them. Germline CDR1 LNHNV, CDR2 YYDKDF (reference sequence). CDR3 nucleotides: TGTGCCACCAGCAGAGATGGCAGCGGAGACACCATATATTTT. Encoded protein: CATSRDGSGDTIYF.

Within the sample, this clonotype is medium-sized. The chain couples TRBV19 to TRBJ1-3, with 9 bases matching TRBD1. The CDR3 covers 13 residues. V shed 3 bases and J 8 bases; nucleotides not matched to a gene: 2. Germline CDR1 and CDR2: LNHDA and SQIVND (reference sequence). CDR3 region: CASSMGQGYTIYF. Written as DNA, the CDR3 is TGTGCCAGTAGTATGGGACAGGGCTACACCATATATTTT.

This clonotype was picked up a small number of times. The rearrangement links TRBV12-3 or TRBV12-4 to TRBJ2-7, with D perhaps TRBD1 (5 bases). With 10 bases removed from V and 0 bases from J, the gap between germline ends came to 13 bases. There are 13 residues in the CDR3. The CDR3 DNA is TGTGCCACCTCGGACAAGCCCTCCTACGAGCAGTACTTC. Protein sequence: CATSDKPSYEQYF.

The V and J genes are TRBV19 and TRBJ2-7, with TRBD1 matching 9 bases. The germline gives CDR1 LNHDA, CDR2 SQIVND (reference sequence). Losses at the gene ends were 4 bases for V and 2 bases for J; bases not matched to a gene: 3. This CDR3 has 14 amino acids. CDR3: CASSTGQGPYEQYF. CDR3 coding DNA: TGTGCCAGTAGTACGGGACAGGGACCCTACGAGCAGTACTTC.

The chain joins TRBV10-3 to TRBJ2-7; D is ambiguous. Germline lookup yields CDR1 ENHRY and CDR2 SYGVKD. This CDR3 is 12 amino acids long. V was clipped by 0 bases and J by 3 bases, with 3 bases between them. CDR3 residues: CAISESSYEQYF. CDR3 DNA sequence: TGTGCCATCAGTGAGTCGAGCTACGAGCAGTACTTC.

This chain links TRBV5-1 with TRBJ1-2; a weak D match, TRBD1 (5 bases). The CDR3 runs 15 residues. Trimming removed 5 bases from V and 6 bases from J, with 20 bases in between. From germline, CDR1 is SGHRS and CDR2 YFSETQ. The CDR3 loop is CASRSGTGAFDGYTF. The DNA for the CDR3 is TGCGCCAGCAGGTCTGGGACGGGTGCATTCGATGGCTACACCTTC. Based on the CDR3 plus reference TRBV5-1 and TRBJ1-2, the full variable domain is KAGVTQTPRYLIKTRGQQVTLSCSPISGHRSVSWYQQTPGQGLQFLFEYFSETQRNKGNFPGRFSGRQFSNSRSEMNVSTLELGDSALYLCASRSGTGAFDGYTFGSGTRLTVV.

Sample share makes this clonotype medium-sized. The J gene is TRBJ1-6, the V gene TRBV7-2, with 9 bases identical to TRBD1. The germline V gene has CDR1 SGHTA and CDR2 FQGNSA. The length of the CDR3 is 14 residues. Germline trimming cut 5 bases from V and 6 bases from J; bases unmatched to any gene: 2. Here the CDR3 DNA reads TGTGCCAGCAGCCTACAGGGGGCTAATTCACCCCTCCACTTT. The encoded protein is CASSLQGANSPLHF.

The CDR3 is CAWSVSWGQGFNQPQHF. DNA of the CDR3: TGTGCCTGGAGTGTATCTTGGGGCCAGGGTTTCAATCAGCCCCAGCATTTT. The chain has TRBV30 and TRBJ1-5; tentatively, D is TRBD1 (5 bases). Trimming took 0 bases from V and 3 from J, leaving 18 bases between them. Germline V CDR1 and CDR2: GTSNPN, SVGIG (reference sequence). The CDR3 covers 17 residues.

Within the sample, this clonotype is medium-sized. In DNA form, the CDR3 reads TGTGCCAGTAGTACCATTCCCGAAAAGGCTTTCTTT. It translates to CASSTIPEKAFF. This chain links TRBV19 with TRBJ1-1; D unresolved. The CDR3 sequence is 12 residues long. The germline V gene encodes CDR1 LNHDA and CDR2 SQIVND (reference sequence). The germline V and J ends were trimmed by 4 bases and 11 bases, with 14 bases remaining between them.

The chain carries TRBV7-9 and TRBJ2-7; D unclear. Germline V gene lookup returns CDR1 SEHNR and CDR2 FQNEAQ (reference sequence). The V end lost 0 bases, the J end lost 3 bases, and 9 bases lay between the germline ends. This CDR3 is 14 amino acids long. CDR3 in DNA: TGTGCCAGCAGCTTAGCGGGGAAAGACTACGAGCAGTACTTC. Encoded protein: CASSLAGKDYEQYF.

By share, this clonotype counts as medium-sized. The J gene is TRBJ2-7, the V gene TRBV18; 8 nucleotides align to TRBD1. The CDR3 runs 16 residues. CDR1 KGHSH and CDR2 LQKENI come from the germline V gene. Trimming cost V 2 bases and J 5 bases; bases outside gene matches: 11. In DNA, the CDR3 is TGTGCCAGCTCACCAAGCGGCGACAGGGGAATCCACGAGCAGTACTTC. Translated: CASSPSGDRGIHEQYF.

V is TRBV20-1 and J is TRBJ1-5, with no clear D. V lost 1 base, J lost 8 bases, and 12 bases lay in between. Germline CDR1 and CDR2: DFQATT and SNEGSKA (reference sequence). The CDR3 is made up of 13 amino acids. The CDR3 sequence: CSARGYPQEPQHF. The CDR3 bases are TGCAGTGCTAGAGGGTATCCCCAGGAGCCCCAGCATTTT.

Details on this clonotype: A read error may explain this, as a much larger clone is one base away. The chain has TRBV18 and TRBJ2-7; TRBD1 matches at 7 bases. Germline V gene lookup returns CDR1 KGHSH and CDR2 LQKENI. The CDR3 has 13 residues. This CDR3 is CDSSLDRAHEQYF. Written as DNA, the CDR3 is TGTGACAGCTCACTCGACAGGGCCCACGAGCAGTACTTC. The variable domain in full, with the rest retrieved from reference TRBV18 and TRBJ2-7, is NAGVMQNPRHLVRRRGQEARLRCSPMKGHSHVYWYRQLPEEGLKFMVYLQKENIIDESGMPKERFSAEFPKEGPSILRIQQVVRGDSAAYFCDSSLDRAHEQYFGPGTRLTVT.

This clonotype was seen a handful of times. The rearrangement joins TRBV6-1 to TRBJ2-7; a weak D match, TRBD2 (5 bases). The germline CDR1 and CDR2 sequences are MNHNS and SASEGT. Trimming removed 1 base at V and 7 bases at J, with 11 bases between. The CDR3 has 13 residues. This CDR3 reads CASSEGGRREQYF. DNA for the CDR3: TGTGCCAGCAGTGAAGGAGGGCGGAGGGAGCAGTACTTC.

This clonotype was observed a few times. CDR3 coding DNA: TGTGCCTGGAGCGCAGGGACTAATAGCAATCAGCCCCAGCATTTT. Its translation is CAWSAGTNSNQPQHF. The chain carries TRBV30 and TRBJ1-5; D may be TRBD1 (5 bases). CDR1 and CDR2 from the germline V gene are GTSNPN and SVGIG (reference sequence). This CDR3 has 15 amino acids. V was trimmed by 3 bases and J by 0 bases, leaving 12 bases between them. The full variable domain, with the rest looked up from reference TRBV30 and TRBJ1-5, is SQTIHQWPATLVQPVGSPLSLECTVEGTSNPNLYWYRQAAGRGLQLLFYSVGIGQISSEVPQNLSASRPQDRQFILSSKKLLLSDSGFYLCAWSAGTNSNQPQHFGDGTRLSIL.

J is TRBJ2-3 and V is TRBV11-2; D unclear. Germline CDR1 is SGHAT and CDR2 is FQNNGV. CDR3 length: 11 residues. The V and J ends lost 2 bases and 6 bases respectively, with 3 bases between them. This CDR3 is CASSLTDTQYF. The CDR3 DNA reads as TGTGCCAGCAGCTTAACGGATACGCAGTATTTT.

By frequency in the sample, this clonotype is medium-sized (0.01 to 0.1%). The V and J genes are TRBV7-2 and TRBJ1-2, with 10 bases identical to TRBD1. The V and J ends lost 5 bases and 8 bases, in that order; junction bases with no gene match: 8. The CDR3 is 14 residues long. Germline-derived CDR1 and CDR2 are SGHTA and FQGNSA. In DNA, the CDR3 is TGTGCCAGCAGCCAAAGGGGGACAGGGGAAGGCTACACCTTC. Its translation: CASSQRGTGEGYTF.

This clonotype is categorized as medium-sized. This rearrangement joins TRBV7-9 to TRBJ1-2, with D possibly being TRBD1 (6 bases). The V and J ends lost 4 bases and 8 bases respectively, with 17 bases between them. CDR1 SEHNR and CDR2 FQNEAQ come from the germline V gene (reference sequence). The length of the CDR3 is 14 residues. CDR3 DNA sequence: TGTGCCAGCAGCTCAAACAGGGTGTGGGGCGGCTACACCTTC. This codes for CASSSNRVWGGYTF.

Remarks on this clonotype: A much larger clone lies a single base off, so this may be a read error. Because it lacks the conserved phenylalanine or tryptophan at the end, this CDR3 is likely a read error. The V call is TRBV6-6, the J call TRBJ1-2; D is uncertain. Germline assignment: CDR1 MNHNY and CDR2 SVGAGI (reference sequence). V lost 0 bases and J lost 8, with 10 bases in between. This CDR3 is built from 13 residues. CDR3: CASSYSAEAGYTL. CDR3 DNA: TGTGCCAGCAGTTACTCAGCAGAGGCGGGCTACACCTTA.

The chain is built from TRBV20-1 and TRBJ1-2, with TRBD1 as a possible D gene (5 bases). Looked up from germline, CDR1 is DFQATT and CDR2 is SNEGSKA (reference sequence). The germline V and J ends were trimmed by 6 bases and 2 bases, with 13 bases remaining between them. The CDR3 spans 13 residues. The CDR3 loop reads CSARGERNYGYTF. DNA of the CDR3: TGCAGTGCCCGGGGGGAGCGGAACTATGGCTACACCTTC.

This clonotype is labeled medium-sized. The DNA for the CDR3 is TGTGCCATCAGTGTTCTGGGGAATCCCTCCGAGCAGTACTTC. Amino acids: CAISVLGNPSEQYF. V gene TRBV10-3 combines with J gene TRBJ2-7; D is undetermined. Germline V CDR1 and CDR2: ENHRY, SYGVKD. V was cut by 4 bases and J by 6 bases, with 16 bases left in between. The CDR3 is made up of 14 amino acids.

The chain couples TRBV9 to TRBJ1-1, with D possibly TRBD1 on 5 matching bases. The germline V gene has CDR1 SGDLS and CDR2 YYNGEE. The CDR3 contains 15 residues. V lost 2 bases and J lost 3, with 14 bases in between. The CDR3 loop is CASSVAPRGDTEAFF. CDR3 nucleotide sequence: TGTGCCAGCAGCGTCGCCCCGAGAGGGGACACTGAAGCTTTCTTT.

For this clonotype: One base away lies a much larger clone, so this may be a sequencing read error. The chain uses TRBV27 and TRBJ1-2; D not certain. CDR3 size: 12 residues. Per the germline V gene, CDR1 is MNHEY and CDR2 is SMNVEV (reference sequence). V dropped 2 bases and J dropped 7 bases, with 8 bases sitting between them. The CDR3 DNA reads as TGTGCCAGCAGTTTAATCAGGACTGGCTACACCTTC. This codes for CASSLIRTGYTF.

This clonotype is medium-sized in the sample. The chain joins TRBV6-1 to TRBJ1-6, with a tentative D call TRBD1 (6 bases). Germline loops: CDR1 MNHNS, CDR2 SASEGT. The CDR3 is 15 residues long. Trimming removed 8 bases at V and 6 bases at J, with 17 bases between. In DNA form, the CDR3 reads TGTGCCAGCGGGGAGGGGGGGCGCGCTAATTCACCCCTCCACTTT. This encodes CASGEGGRANSPLHF.